This TCR beta chain was captured by sequencing in a study of graft-versus-host responses after intestinal transplantation. Overall study: All of the recipients had induction that used anti-thymocyte globulin, then tacrolimus and steroids for about 3 years.

Generated by immunoSEQ multiplex PCR, the TCRdb table keeps only in-frame clones and is missing some. The sample comprises about 130,000 clones, around nine tenths of which are singletons, and about 0.2% rests with the top ten. As concerns this clone: Its target is not known.

Study-wide results and limits: Recipient bone marrow held GvH clones, some seen earlier in ileum or blood. Allografts of patients with graft-donor T cell macrochimerism showed high graft-versus-host to host-versus-graft clone ratios.

Looked up from germline, CDR1 is SNHLY and CDR2 is FYNNEI. V gave up 2 bases and J gave up 4 bases, with 11 bases separating them. The CDR3 length is 14 residues. This receptor was taken from a human donor who received an intestinal transplant. This sequence joins TRBV2 and TRBJ1-1; D uncertain. This specimen was unstimulated CD4+ T cells sorted from spleen or lymph node cells, taken before intestinal transplant. The chain's CDR3 is CASSEPRAITEAFF. For the CDR3, the DNA is TGTGCCAGCAGTGAACCTCGGGCCATCACTGAAGCTTTCTTT.